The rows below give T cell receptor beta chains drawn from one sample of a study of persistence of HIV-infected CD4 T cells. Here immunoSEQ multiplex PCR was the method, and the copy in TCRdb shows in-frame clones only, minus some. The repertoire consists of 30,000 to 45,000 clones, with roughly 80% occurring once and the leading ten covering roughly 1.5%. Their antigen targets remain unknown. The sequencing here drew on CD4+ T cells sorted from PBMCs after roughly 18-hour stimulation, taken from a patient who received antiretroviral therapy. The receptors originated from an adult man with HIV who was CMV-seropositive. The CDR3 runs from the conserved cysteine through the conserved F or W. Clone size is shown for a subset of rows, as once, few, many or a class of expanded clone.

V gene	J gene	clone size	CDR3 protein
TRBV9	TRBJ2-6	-	CASSPKTSGGPSGANVLTF
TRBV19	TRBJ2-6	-	CASSISGQSKAGANVLTF
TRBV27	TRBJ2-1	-	CASSSPRSGTRVYNEQFF
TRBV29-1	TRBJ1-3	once	CSVGIGRGNTIYF
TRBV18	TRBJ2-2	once	CASSPGAGTGELFF
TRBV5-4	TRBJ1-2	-	CASSLAGVNYGYTF
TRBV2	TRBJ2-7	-	CASRVRGHEQYF
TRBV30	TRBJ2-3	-	CAWTSAGGPDTQYF
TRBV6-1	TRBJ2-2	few	CASSERLRNTGELFF
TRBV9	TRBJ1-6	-	CASSAGNRGNSPLHF
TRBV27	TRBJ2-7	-	CASSQRGSEQYF
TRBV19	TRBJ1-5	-	CASSPPGGRGQPQHF
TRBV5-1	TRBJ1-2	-	CASGEGQGPGYTF
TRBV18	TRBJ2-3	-	CASSPPGQAFGGTTDTQYF
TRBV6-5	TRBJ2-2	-	CASKTGRNTGELFF
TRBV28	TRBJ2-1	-	CASSSRGNEQFF
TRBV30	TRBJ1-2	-	CAWSAPTSGYTF
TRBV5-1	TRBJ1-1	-	CASSLDGGLTEAFF
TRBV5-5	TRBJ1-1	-	CASSSYPGQNTEAFF
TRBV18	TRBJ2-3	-	CASSPFKGTSTDTQYF
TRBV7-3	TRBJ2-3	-	CASSLNSDTQYF
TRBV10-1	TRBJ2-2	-	CASGQGTGELFF
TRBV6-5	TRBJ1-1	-	CASSYSGRERTEAFF
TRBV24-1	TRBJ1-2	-	CATSDWGYGYTF
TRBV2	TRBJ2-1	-	CASSGKRGGYSEQFF
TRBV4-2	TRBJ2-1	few	CASSLGSQVPYNEQFF
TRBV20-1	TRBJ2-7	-	CSAHLYEQYF
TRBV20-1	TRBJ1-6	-	CSASPGNSPLHF
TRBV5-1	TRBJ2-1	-	CASSPRGTGTEYYNEQFF
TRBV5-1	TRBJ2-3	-	CASSVADTQYF
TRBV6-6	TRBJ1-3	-	CASRPTGTGNTIYF
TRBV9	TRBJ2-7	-	CASSVGPGAGSFYEQYF
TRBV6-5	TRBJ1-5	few	CASSYGTGQPQHF
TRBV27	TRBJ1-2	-	CASSLTRRTDNYGYTF
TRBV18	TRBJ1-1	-	CASSPRRDNRGRTEAFF
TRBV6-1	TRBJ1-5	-	CASSDYGRASNQPQHF
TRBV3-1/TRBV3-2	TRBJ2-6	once	CASSQASALSGANVLTF
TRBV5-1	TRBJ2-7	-	CASGRGDSGYEQYF
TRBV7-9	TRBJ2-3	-	CASRGQSGAQYF
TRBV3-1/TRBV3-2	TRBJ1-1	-	CASTFRAGGTEAFF
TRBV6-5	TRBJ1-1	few	CASRANTEAFF
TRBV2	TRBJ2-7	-	CASSVGGGGALPEQYF
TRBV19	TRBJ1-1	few	CASSIDHASNTEAFF
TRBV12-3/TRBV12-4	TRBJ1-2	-	CASSLGGMYGYTF
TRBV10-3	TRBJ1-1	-	CAILSDPMNTEAFF
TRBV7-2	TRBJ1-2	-	CASSLTLPRGYTF
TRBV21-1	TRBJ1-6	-	CASSKEELRDSPLHF
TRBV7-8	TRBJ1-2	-	CASSSRRGDYGYTF
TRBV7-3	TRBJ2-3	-	CASSRTGTASTDTQYF
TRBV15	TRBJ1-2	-	CATSREGGGYYGYTF
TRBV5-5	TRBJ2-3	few	CASSLEGGTFRTDTQYF